This TCR beta chain was recovered during a study of cytomegalovirus exposure and HLA in healthy donors (dated by TCRdb to the late 2010s). In the study overall: In an earlier analysis of under 750 of the donors, approximately 300 Gb of sequence data and 95 million to 130 million unique TCR beta sequences from approximately 180 million T cells were reported. About 280 gigabases of sequencing data and tens of millions of unique TCR sequences were included in an early release covering about 620 HLA-typed donors. Among the roughly 370 genotyped donors, approximately 81% belonged to the genetic ancestry cluster associated with self-reported Caucasian donors. The study was designed to test whether signatures of past pathogen exposure could be identified by cataloging public T cell receptors. Using immunosequencing, the study profiled T cell repertoires from 500 to 800 subjects and related those repertoires to cytomegalovirus serostatus. In addition to the first cohort of around 670 subjects, a separate validation cohort of approximately 130 different subjects was used. To predict cytomegalovirus infection status, the study brought together high-throughput TCR immunosequencing, statistical association of individual TCRs with disease status, and machine learning. In a later analysis, previously published TCR beta repertoires from some 640 donors were re-analyzed and high-resolution HLA genotyping was added so that TCR occurrence patterns could be studied. The later analysis used no new phenotypic data to find candidate immune exposures, relying instead on TCR beta sequences and their occurrence across donors. An earlier analysis of some 500 of the donors used high-throughput TCR beta sequencing to judge whether each TCR beta V gene segment behaved as functional or pseudogenic. Donor age, sex, ethnicity and CMV serostatus were compiled together with the repertoire data. In a later genetic analysis, genome-wide SNP genotypes for about 55% of the roughly 700 donors were used, and that subset was treated as a discovery cohort. All discovery cohort repertoires had been generated on a single sequencing platform. Both class I and class II loci were covered by HLA typing, at four-digit resolution. Typing coverage differed by locus: A, B, C, DRB1 and DQB1 were typed in about 620-630 donors, DQA1 in approximately 520, DPA1 in some 570, and DPB1 in about 450. A handful of DR-DQ haplotypes were treated as single units for association and clustering because of strong linkage in the cohort. Among roughly 400 genotyped donors of the cohort, an average of about 220,000 unique TCR beta nucleotide sequences was sequenced per donor, of which 15% to 20% were non-productive.

The cohort comprised hundreds of healthy bone marrow donors. All cohort members were sampled while nominally healthy, although unrecorded immune exposures were likely present. The donor was CMV seronegative and belonged to the group of 352 seronegative cohort members. Every donor gave a peripheral blood sample, and the peripheral blood mononuclear cells from that sample were used for TCR beta sequencing. The Qiagen DNeasy Blood Extraction Kit was used to extract genomic DNA from the blood cell samples. Library preparation employed the immunoSEQ multiplex PCR assay. For the multiplex PCR, a mixture combining 60 forward primers for TCR Vbeta segments and 13 reverse primers for TCR Jbeta segments was used. Amplification of the CDR3 region of rearranged TCR beta genes was performed with a multiplex PCR assay on genomic DNA. Amplified TCR beta libraries were sequenced as 87-base-pair reads on the Illumina HiSeq System. In the authors' own workflow: A later analysis tallied 80 million to 95 million unique TCR beta chains across the 550 to 850 repertoires, and around 9.9 million of those chains were shared by two or more donors. To remove PCR and sequencing errors, raw reads were error-corrected and collapsed into unique sequences using a nearest-neighbor algorithm that merged closely related sequences. Alignment of CDR3 sequences to IMGT reference sequences was used to assign V, D and J gene segments. Each retained sequence needed at least a six-nucleotide match to both a V gene segment and a J gene segment. A rearrangement counted as productive if the CDR3 had no stop codons and remained in frame with V and J, and every other rearrangement counted as non-productive. CDR3 was defined according to IMGT convention as the region running from the second conserved V-encoded cysteine to the conserved J-encoded phenylalanine. The earlier analysis of about 590 of the donors excluded sequences that lacked an unambiguous match to a single V gene segment. An earlier analysis of 500 to 600 of the donors classified V segments as functional when productive rearrangements were above 56.7% and as segregating when the standard deviation between donors was above 5%. A statistical classification framework was built to diagnose cytomegalovirus status from the catalog of TCR beta chain sequences. V and J gene assignment, in a later analysis, came from comparing TCR nucleotide sequences with IMGT/GENE-DB human TR gene sequences. A later analysis assigned CDR3 sequences and most-parsimonious VDJ recombination scenarios with the TCRdist pipeline. In a later analysis, each TCR beta chain was defined by its CDR3 amino acid sequence together with its V-gene family, and reads lacking a unique V-gene family were excluded. A later analysis removed 600 or so highly shared, low-generation-probability nucleotide sequences to deal with suspected cross-contamination and a sequencing artifact. A later analysis calculated a clonal expansion index for each public chain from normalized within-repertoire ranks of inferred template counts. In a later analysis, generation probabilities were computed using a VDJ recombination model fitted to out-of-frame rearrangements, and the results were checked against IGoR. In a later analysis, TCR-TCR, TCR-HLA and TCR-CMV co-occurrence was scored with hypergeometric tests, and a repertoire-size bias correction was applied to TCR pairs. False discovery rates were estimated in a later analysis by permuting HLA or CMV assignments 20 times. In a later analysis, co-occurring TCRs were grouped using DBSCAN, with TCRdist sequence similarity added in when clustering inside HLA-allele-positive subsets. For co-occurrence clustering, repertoires with fewer than 30,000 or more than 120,000 public chains were excluded, along with a handful of repertoires with anomalous nucleotide sharing. TCRdb obtained this table from immuneACCESS and retained in-frame rearrangements with V and J assigned. These tables miss some clones; where compared with another copy, unresolved V genes account for less than half of the shortfall, and the remainder is unexplained. D and trimming come from the DNA, and the V and J calls and clone size come from that table. This sample's table contains approximately 110,000 clones. The ten largest account for roughly 2.7% of the sample.

The paper's findings and limits, for the study overall: Correlated functional status among segregating V segments might reflect linkage disequilibrium, but an unknown experimental factor could not be ruled out. Specific HLA alleles were associated with 15,000 to 20,000 TCR beta sequences at a false discovery rate of 0.05 in a later analysis. CMV serostatus was the only immune exposure information available for the cohort. It was suggested by the authors that the approach could potentially be generalized to other disease states and immunological phenotypes. A cluster of highly shared sequence variants was judged likely to be a technical artifact of the sequencing pipeline. In vitro tests confirmed that a few of the cytomegalovirus-associated TCR beta chains recognize cytomegalovirus antigens. In both the original and validation cohorts, the classifier was reported to diagnose cytomegalovirus status with high specificity and sensitivity. According to a later genetic analysis, donors in an Asian-associated ancestry cluster had fewer N-insertions in productive TCRs than the approximately 690-donor mean. When HLA alleles, especially DR and DQ, strongly co-occurred, attributing TCR associations to individual alleles was difficult. Most TCR sequences were seen in very few donors, while some public TCRs were found in many individuals. According to a later analysis, most CMV-associated TCR beta chains appeared to be HLA-restricted, and the HLA associations seemed to be driven largely by CMV exposure. A further reported finding was that TCR beta sequences accurately predicted the HLA-A and HLA-B alleles for most subjects in the first cohort. In a later analysis, several top co-occurrence clusters were reported to appear linked to parvovirus B19, influenza, CMV and Epstein-Barr virus. The earlier analysis of approximately 590 of the donors excluded some 15 rarely observed V segments, including chromosome 9 orphons, because counts were too low. Broadly in line with IMGT annotations, most TCR beta V segments showed up in productive rearrangements about 87% or about 30% of the time in an earlier analysis of several hundred of the donors. In the study, 150 to 200 TCR beta chains were listed as associated with cytomegalovirus. The cohort was sequenced for TCR beta chains only, and without alpha or paired-chain data the features that could be detected were limited. Because HLA typing was unavailable for some donors at each locus, only the typed subset was used in association tests. In a later analysis, TCR association rates were found to vary across HLA loci, with the most associated TCRs seen for DRB1 alleles and the fewest for HLA-C alleles. An association between a missense DCLRE1C variant and V-gene and J-gene trimming of TCR beta chains was found in a later genetic analysis and replicated in an independent cohort. In a later analysis, HLA-associated TCR beta chains were found to be more clonally expanded and to have lower generation probabilities than equally common non-associated chains. Roughly uniform sequencing depth across donors was assumed in presence/absence analyses, although this assumption may not hold.

Worth noting for this clone: Its specific antigen is unknown.

The sequencing input was PBMCs. The TCR was taken from a man aged 30-40 years in good health and CMV-seronegative.

CDR3 reads: CASSSRLRQQQETQYF. The sequenced DNA: TGCGCCAGCAGCTCAAGACTACGTCAACAACAAGAGACCCAGTACTTC. This receptor chain uses TRBV5-1 and TRBJ2-5, and the D gene may be TRBD2, 5 bases matching. The CDR3 starts with the cysteine, ends with the phenylalanine, and has 16 residues. Only the CDR3 part of the read is kept: 48 bases, read in frame from the first base. CDR1 and CDR2, per the germline V gene, are SGHRS and YFSETQ. The V and J ends are trimmed by 3 bases and 2 bases, leaving 17 bases between them. Beyond the CDR3, the reference TRBV5-1 and TRBJ2-5 genes provide the residues; the full variable domain reads: KAGVTQTPRYLIKTRGQQVTLSCSPISGHRSVSWYQQTPGQGLQFLFEYFSETQRNKGNFPGRFSGRQFSNSRSEMNVSTLELGDSALYLCASSSRLRQQQETQYFGPGTRLLVL.